A selection of T cell receptor beta chains follows, all from one sample in a study of response to subunit inactivated influenza vaccine. Each CDR3 protein gets one entry after TCRdb re-called the RT-PCR reads with MiXCR. The sample has a few hundred thousand distinct CDR3 sequences; around 7.9% are singletons. This sample comprised PBMCs from blood, obtained around 2 years after vaccination. The receptor set was obtained from a man aged 50 to 69 who received an inactivated influenza vaccine. Both conserved end residues are part of each CDR3. Fields, in order: CDR3 length, clone size, D gene, V gene, J gene, CDR3 DNA, CDR3 protein. D genes are given only for firm matches. Some rows mark clone size as missing; the rest say once, few, many or name a class of expanded clone.

CDR3 length: 15
clone size: few
D gene: TRBD1
V gene: TRBV28
J gene: TRBJ1-1
CDR3 DNA: TGTGCCAGCAGTTTATGGGGGGACAGAAACACTGAAGCTTTCTTT
CDR3 protein: CASSLWGDRNTEAFF

CDR3 length: 16
clone size: -
D gene: -
V gene: TRBV5-1
J gene: TRBJ2-3
CDR3 DNA: TGCGCCAGCAGCCCGGGGGACATCCTTAGCACAGATACGCAGTATTTT
CDR3 protein: CASSPGDILSTDTQYF

CDR3 length: 15
clone size: few
D gene: -
V gene: TRBV4-1
J gene: TRBJ2-7
CDR3 DNA: TGCGCCAGCAGCCAAGAAGTCACAGATTCCTACGAGCAGTACTTC
CDR3 protein: CASSQEVTDSYEQYF

CDR3 length: 12
clone size: few
D gene: -
V gene: TRBV6-1
J gene: TRBJ2-7
CDR3 DNA: TGTGCCAGCATAAACTCGGGATCGAGACAGTACTTC
CDR3 protein: CASINSGSRQYF

CDR3 length: 18
clone size: -
D gene: -
V gene: TRBV5-5
J gene: TRBJ2-6
CDR3 DNA: TGTGCCAGCAGCTTGGTAGGGACCGCCAGCTCTGGGGCCAACGTCCTGACTTTC
CDR3 protein: CASSLVGTASSGANVLTF

CDR3 length: 15
clone size: many
D gene: TRBD1
V gene: TRBV6-1
J gene: TRBJ2-2
CDR3 DNA: TGTGCCAGCAGTAAGACGGGACAGTATACCGGGGAGCTGTTTTTT
CDR3 protein: CASSKTGQYTGELFF

CDR3 length: 13
clone size: -
D gene: TRBD2
V gene: TRBV29-1
J gene: TRBJ2-5
CDR3 DNA: TGCAGCGTTCGCGGGAGTTGGAAGGAGACCCAGTACTTC
CDR3 protein: CSVRGSWKETQYF

CDR3 length: 13
clone size: many
D gene: -
V gene: TRBV3-1
J gene: TRBJ1-2
CDR3 DNA: TGTGCCAGCAGCCAAGTCCTCGGTGGAGGCTACACCTTC
CDR3 protein: CASSQVLGGGYTF

CDR3 length: 16
clone size: -
D gene: -
V gene: TRBV2
J gene: TRBJ2-5
CDR3 DNA: TGTGCCAGCAGTTCGCAGATTAGGACGGACCAAGAGACCCAGTACTTC
CDR3 protein: CASSSQIRTDQETQYF

CDR3 length: 13
clone size: few
D gene: TRBD2
V gene: TRBV7-2
J gene: TRBJ2-5
CDR3 DNA: TGTGCCAGCAGCTTAGCTTCAGCGGGAACCCAGTACTTC
CDR3 protein: CASSLASAGTQYF

CDR3 length: 14
clone size: few
D gene: TRBD1
V gene: TRBV28
J gene: TRBJ1-2
CDR3 DNA: TGTGCCAGCAGCTCCGACAGGGGGGCATATGGCTACACCTTC
CDR3 protein: CASSSDRGAYGYTF

CDR3 length: 15
clone size: few
D gene: -
V gene: TRBV20-1
J gene: TRBJ2-5
CDR3 DNA: TGCAGTGCTAGCCTTGGGACACCCGTTTTTGGGACCCAGTACTTC
CDR3 protein: CSASLGTPVFGTQYF

CDR3 length: 17
clone size: -
D gene: TRBD2
V gene: TRBV5-1
J gene: TRBJ2-6
CDR3 DNA: TGCGCCAGCAGCTTGCTTAGCGGGAGTGGTGGGGCCAACGTCCTGACTTTC
CDR3 protein: CASSLLSGSGGANVLTF

CDR3 length: 14
clone size: many
D gene: -
V gene: TRBV20-1
J gene: TRBJ1-2
CDR3 DNA: TGCATCCTCCCTGACCCGATTGCTAACTATGGCTACACCTTC
CDR3 protein: CILPDPIANYGYTF

CDR3 length: 14
clone size: many
D gene: -
V gene: TRBV12-3/TRBV12-4
J gene: TRBJ2-3
CDR3 DNA: TGTGCCAGCAGCTCCGGGGGATACACAGATACGCAGTATTTT
CDR3 protein: CASSSGGYTDTQYF

CDR3 length: 15
clone size: few
D gene: -
V gene: TRBV5-5
J gene: TRBJ1-2
CDR3 DNA: TGTGCCAGTTCCCCTCCTGGACAGCTCTCCTATGGCTACACCTTC
CDR3 protein: CASSPPGQLSYGYTF

CDR3 length: 15
clone size: many
D gene: TRBD1
V gene: TRBV7-6
J gene: TRBJ2-1
CDR3 DNA: TGTGCCAGCAGCCTGGGACAGGGATCGAACAATGAGCAGTTCTTC
CDR3 protein: CASSLGQGSNNEQFF

CDR3 length: 13
clone size: -
D gene: -
V gene: TRBV12-3/TRBV12-4
J gene: TRBJ1-6
CDR3 DNA: TGTGCCAGCAGTTCAGGGGATAATTCACCCCTCCACTTT
CDR3 protein: CASSSGDNSPLHF

CDR3 length: 14
clone size: few
D gene: TRBD1
V gene: TRBV19
J gene: TRBJ1-5
CDR3 DNA: TGTGCCAGTGCCAAGACAGGGGGCAATCAGCCCCAGCATTTT
CDR3 protein: CASAKTGGNQPQHF

CDR3 length: 15
clone size: few
D gene: TRBD2
V gene: TRBV2
J gene: TRBJ2-5
CDR3 DNA: TGTGCCAGCAGTTGGGGACTAGCGGGAACGGAGACCCAGTACTTC
CDR3 protein: CASSWGLAGTETQYF

CDR3 length: 15
clone size: -
D gene: -
V gene: TRBV7-9
J gene: TRBJ2-4
CDR3 DNA: TGTGCCAGCAGCGACACCAGGGATGCCAAAAACATTCAGTACTTC
CDR3 protein: CASSDTRDAKNIQYF

CDR3 length: 12
clone size: few
D gene: -
V gene: TRBV20-1
J gene: TRBJ2-7
CDR3 DNA: TGCAGTGCTAGTTACACAGGATACGAGCAGTACTTC
CDR3 protein: CSASYTGYEQYF

CDR3 length: 17
clone size: many
D gene: -
V gene: TRBV20-1
J gene: TRBJ1-5
CDR3 DNA: TGCAGTGCTAGAGATCTACGAGGCCTTGGAGGTATTGAGCCCCAGCATTTT
CDR3 protein: CSARDLRGLGGIEPQHF

CDR3 length: 15
clone size: many
D gene: TRBD1
V gene: TRBV20-1
J gene: TRBJ1-4
CDR3 DNA: TGCAGTGCTAGAGATAATTTGGGACAGGGTGAAAAACTGTTTTTT
CDR3 protein: CSARDNLGQGEKLFF

CDR3 length: 17
clone size: few
D gene: TRBD1
V gene: TRBV19
J gene: TRBJ2-4
CDR3 DNA: TGTGCCAGTAGTCCCCGGGACAGGGGAGTTGCCAAAAACATTCAGTACTTC
CDR3 protein: CASSPRDRGVAKNIQYF

CDR3 length: 14
clone size: -
D gene: -
V gene: TRBV15
J gene: TRBJ2-2
CDR3 DNA: TGTGCCACCAGCGACAGTGCGAACACCGGGGAGCTGTTTTTT
CDR3 protein: CATSDSANTGELFF

CDR3 length: 16
clone size: few
D gene: TRBD1
V gene: TRBV5-5
J gene: TRBJ1-4
CDR3 DNA: TGTGCCAGCATCCGGCGGGACAGGGGGGTGAACGAAAAACTGTTTTTT
CDR3 protein: CASIRRDRGVNEKLFF

CDR3 length: 16
clone size: few
D gene: TRBD1
V gene: TRBV10-2
J gene: TRBJ2-3
CDR3 DNA: TGCGCCAGCAGCGCTGCGACAGGGGGCCAGGGAAATACGCAGTATTTT
CDR3 protein: CASSAATGGQGNTQYF

CDR3 length: 16
clone size: -
D gene: -
V gene: TRBV20-1
J gene: TRBJ2-1
CDR3 DNA: TGCAGTGCTATCCCCAAGGACGGGAGCTCCTACAATGAGCAGTTCTTC
CDR3 protein: CSAIPKDGSSYNEQFF

CDR3 length: 12
clone size: -
D gene: -
V gene: TRBV3-1
J gene: TRBJ1-2
CDR3 DNA: TGTGCCAGCAGCCAAGTAGGGGAAGGCTACACCTTC
CDR3 protein: CASSQVGEGYTF

CDR3 length: 16
clone size: -
D gene: TRBD1
V gene: TRBV14
J gene: TRBJ2-1
CDR3 DNA: TGTGCCAGCAGCCAAGCCCCCCGCAGGGGGTCGTATGAGCAGTTCTTC
CDR3 protein: CASSQAPRRGSYEQFF

CDR3 length: 16
clone size: few
D gene: TRBD2
V gene: TRBV7-9
J gene: TRBJ2-3
CDR3 DNA: TGTGCCAGCAGCGAAAAACTAGCGGGAGCTTTGGATACGCAGTATTTT
CDR3 protein: CASSEKLAGALDTQYF

CDR3 length: 13
clone size: -
D gene: -
V gene: TRBV4-1
J gene: TRBJ1-1
CDR3 DNA: TGCGCCAGCAGCCAAGATTCGGGGGCGCGGGCTTTCTTT
CDR3 protein: CASSQDSGARAFF

CDR3 length: 14
clone size: many
D gene: -
V gene: TRBV12-3/TRBV12-4
J gene: TRBJ2-7
CDR3 DNA: TGTGCCAGCAGTACCACGACTAGTCCCCACGAGCAGTACTTC
CDR3 protein: CASSTTTSPHEQYF

CDR3 length: 17
clone size: many
D gene: TRBD2
V gene: TRBV20-1
J gene: TRBJ2-7
CDR3 DNA: TGCAGTGCAGGGGGAAGCGGGAGGGCCTCCTCGGATTACGAGCAGTACTTC
CDR3 protein: CSAGGSGRASSDYEQYF

CDR3 length: 15
clone size: few
D gene: TRBD2
V gene: TRBV4-2
J gene: TRBJ2-1
CDR3 DNA: TGTGCCAGCAGACAAAGACTAGCGCCTTACAATGAGCAGTTCTTC
CDR3 protein: CASRQRLAPYNEQFF

CDR3 length: 19
clone size: many
D gene: -
V gene: TRBV20-1
J gene: TRBJ1-1
CDR3 DNA: TGCAGTGCTAGAAGCCCTTCGACGACTCTGTCTGTAATGAACACTGAAGCTTTCTTT
CDR3 protein: CSARSPSTTLSVMNTEAFF

CDR3 length: 13
clone size: few
D gene: TRBD2
V gene: TRBV5-1
J gene: TRBJ2-7
CDR3 DNA: TGCGCCAGCAGCGACCGGACTAGCGGGCTCTGGAACTTC
CDR3 protein: CASSDRTSGLWNF

CDR3 length: 15
clone size: few
D gene: TRBD1
V gene: TRBV20-1
J gene: TRBJ1-6
CDR3 DNA: TGCAGTGCTAGAGATTGGGGACAGGGATCTTCACCCCTCCACTTT
CDR3 protein: CSARDWGQGSSPLHF

CDR3 length: 18
clone size: -
D gene: TRBD1
V gene: TRBV20-1
J gene: TRBJ1-5
CDR3 DNA: TGCAGTGCTAGCCCCACAGGGGGCATCTTATATAGCAATCAGCCCCAGCATTTT
CDR3 protein: CSASPTGGILYSNQPQHF

CDR3 length: 15
clone size: few
D gene: -
V gene: TRBV4-3
J gene: TRBJ2-7
CDR3 DNA: TGCGCCAGCAGCCAAGATTTGTACCTCTCCTACGAGCAGTACTTC
CDR3 protein: CASSQDLYLSYEQYF

CDR3 length: 15
clone size: -
D gene: -
V gene: TRBV7-2
J gene: TRBJ1-4
CDR3 DNA: TGTGCCAGCAGCTTTTGGGGAAATGTGGATGAAAAACTGTTTTTT
CDR3 protein: CASSFWGNVDEKLFF

CDR3 length: 15
clone size: few
D gene: TRBD1
V gene: TRBV7-8
J gene: TRBJ2-4
CDR3 DNA: TGTGCCAGCAGCCGGGGGGCCGGGACAGGGGGAATTTCGTACTTC
CDR3 protein: CASSRGAGTGGISYF

CDR3 length: 14
clone size: few
D gene: TRBD1
V gene: TRBV10-3
J gene: TRBJ1-1
CDR3 DNA: TGTGCCATCAGCAGACAGGGGATGAACACTGAAGCTTTCTTT
CDR3 protein: CAISRQGMNTEAFF

CDR3 length: 14
clone size: few
D gene: TRBD2
V gene: TRBV20-1
J gene: TRBJ2-1
CDR3 DNA: TGCAGTGCTTGGACTAGCGGGAGTTACAATGAGCAGTTCTTC
CDR3 protein: CSAWTSGSYNEQFF

CDR3 length: 14
clone size: -
D gene: TRBD1
V gene: TRBV2
J gene: TRBJ2-2
CDR3 DNA: TGTGCCAGCAGCGGGGACAGCTACACCGGGGAGCTGTTTTTT
CDR3 protein: CASSGDSYTGELFF

CDR3 length: 13
clone size: many
D gene: TRBD1
V gene: TRBV7-9
J gene: TRBJ2-5
CDR3 DNA: TGTGCCAGCAGAAAACAGGGGGGAGAGACCCAGTACTTC
CDR3 protein: CASRKQGGETQYF

CDR3 length: 14
clone size: few
D gene: TRBD2
V gene: TRBV2
J gene: TRBJ2-1
CDR3 DNA: TGTGCCAGCATGGGCGGGAGTCTTAGCAATGAGCAGTTCTTC
CDR3 protein: CASMGGSLSNEQFF

CDR3 length: 12
clone size: few
D gene: -
V gene: TRBV3-1
J gene: TRBJ2-1
CDR3 DNA: TGTGCCAGCAGCTGGGGTGGGTCGGAGCAGTTCTTC
CDR3 protein: CASSWGGSEQFF

CDR3 length: 16
clone size: -
D gene: -
V gene: TRBV3-1
J gene: TRBJ2-5
CDR3 DNA: TGTGCCAGCAGCCTTTCTGGCGGGATGCCGGGAGAGACCCAGTACTTC
CDR3 protein: CASSLSGGMPGETQYF

CDR3 length: 15
clone size: few
D gene: -
V gene: TRBV5-6
J gene: TRBJ2-3
CDR3 DNA: TGTGCCAGCAGCTGGGAGGACAGAAGCACAGATACGCAGTATTTT
CDR3 protein: CASSWEDRSTDTQYF

CDR3 length: 18
clone size: -
D gene: -
V gene: TRBV11-2
J gene: TRBJ2-3
CDR3 DNA: TGTGCCAGCAGCTTGTTCAGGGCCTTTTTGGCAGGCACAGATACGCAGTATTTT
CDR3 protein: CASSLFRAFLAGTDTQYF

CDR3 length: 17
clone size: few
D gene: TRBD1
V gene: TRBV4-3
J gene: TRBJ2-1
CDR3 DNA: TGCGCCAGCAGCCAACGACTACAGGGGGCGAGGACCAATGAGCAGTTCTTC
CDR3 protein: CASSQRLQGARTNEQFF

CDR3 length: 16
clone size: many
D gene: -
V gene: TRBV4-2
J gene: TRBJ2-1
CDR3 DNA: TGTGCCAGCAGCTCAGAAAGAACACGCCGCTACAATGAGCAGTTCTTC
CDR3 protein: CASSSERTRRYNEQFF

CDR3 length: 13
clone size: few
D gene: -
V gene: TRBV9
J gene: TRBJ2-1
CDR3 DNA: TGTGCCAGCAGCGTAGGTCTAAAGGATGAGCAGTTCTTC
CDR3 protein: CASSVGLKDEQFF

CDR3 length: 15
clone size: -
D gene: TRBD2
V gene: TRBV5-4
J gene: TRBJ2-1
CDR3 DNA: TGTGCCAGCAGCTTGGGACGGGAGGTTTACAATGAGCAGTTCTTC
CDR3 protein: CASSLGREVYNEQFF

CDR3 length: 15
clone size: -
D gene: -
V gene: TRBV15
J gene: TRBJ2-2
CDR3 DNA: TGTGCCACCAGATTGGGGGTAATAGACACCGGGGAGCTGTTTTTT
CDR3 protein: CATRLGVIDTGELFF

CDR3 length: 16
clone size: -
D gene: TRBD1
V gene: TRBV20-1
J gene: TRBJ2-1
CDR3 DNA: TGCAGTGCTACCCAACTAGACAGGGAACCCTACAATGAGCAGTTCTTC
CDR3 protein: CSATQLDREPYNEQFF

CDR3 length: 16
clone size: -
D gene: -
V gene: TRBV7-9
J gene: TRBJ1-2
CDR3 DNA: TGTGCCAGCAGCACTCCGAAAGGTGGAACTAACGATGGCTACACCTTC
CDR3 protein: CASSTPKGGTNDGYTF